The 11 T cell receptor beta chains reported below all come from one sample, sequenced in a study of vaccination and CD4 T cells after COVID-19. Treatment meaning: approximately 9-day PBMC culture with coronavirus spike peptide pools or control peptides (ViraFEST assay). At the Johns Hopkins FTIC core, DNA taken from cultured CD4+ T cells was sequenced by way of the Oncomine TCR Beta short-read assay. MiXCR, run by TCRdb on the PCR reads, gives a single entry per CDR3 protein. Of approximately 9,700 distinct CDR3 sequences in the sample, under 75% were seen once. Their antigens remain unidentified. The sequenced sample consisted of CD4+ T cells from blood, cultured in vitro. The receptors originated from a human donor who had recovered from COVID-19.

The gene calls are TRBV12-3 or TRBV12-4 and TRBJ1-1; unclear D gene. The CDR3 is 12 residues long. The germline V and J ends were trimmed by 6 bases and 8 bases, with 13 bases remaining between them. The CDR3 DNA follows: TGTGCCAGCAGCCCCGTCCCCACCGAAGCTTTCTTT. Amino acids: CASSPVPTEAFF.

The V and J genes are TRBV28 and TRBJ1-4; no clear D gene. The germline V gene has CDR1 MDHEN and CDR2 SYDVKM. There are 12 residues in the CDR3. The ends were cut back, 8 bases at V and 5 bases at J, with 9 bases in the middle. This CDR3 reads CASGPSNEKLFF. The CDR3 DNA sequence: TGTGCCAGCGGGCCCTCGAATGAAAAACTGTTTTTT.

The V call is TRBV5-1, the J call TRBJ2-1, with D maybe TRBD2 (6 bases). Trimming shortened V by 1 base and J by 5 bases, and 16 bases separated the two germline ends. The CDR3 extends over 16 amino acids. Germline V lookup: CDR1 SGHRS, CDR2 YFSETQ. The CDR3: CASSLIGSRVDNEQFF. In DNA, the CDR3 is TGCGCCAGCAGCTTGATCGGGAGTAGAGTAGACAATGAGCAGTTCTTC.

The chain employs TRBV20-1 and TRBJ2-7; 8 bases match TRBD1. The CDR3 length is 16 residues. V lost 4 bases and J lost 6; bases outside the gene matches: 17. From germline, CDR1 is DFQATT and CDR2 SNEGSKA (reference sequence). CDR3 residues: CSAMNPAAGGFIEQYF. CDR3 DNA sequence: TGCAGTGCTATGAACCCCGCGGCAGGGGGCTTTATCGAGCAGTACTTC.

The chain has TRBV20-1 and TRBJ1-1; maybe TRBD1 (6 bases). CDR1 and CDR2 from the germline V gene are DFQATT and SNEGSKA (reference sequence). CDR3 size: 13 residues. The V and J ends lost 5 bases and 1 base respectively, with 11 bases between them. The DNA for the CDR3 is TGCAGTGCTCCGGGGGCCTCGAACACTGAAGCTTTCTTT. Translated, it gives CSAPGASNTEAFF.

V usage is TRBV7-2 and J usage is TRBJ1-2, with TRBD1 matching 8 bases. J was trimmed by 7 bases and V by 7 bases; bases with no gene match: 8. Germline values: CDR1 SGHTA, CDR2 FQGNSA. The length of the CDR3 is 13 residues. The CDR3 DNA reads as TGTGCCAGCACCAACAGGGGGAGGGGTGGCTACACCTTC. This translates into CASTNRGRGGYTF.

Only one count was recorded for this clonotype. This rearrangement joins TRBV20-1 to TRBJ2-1; TRBD2 matches 8 bases. Germline V gene data show CDR1 as DFQATT and CDR2 as SNEGSKA (reference sequence). This CDR3 comprises 14 residues. V was pared by 5 bases and J by 1 base, with 4 bases of the junction left unmatched. The CDR3 nucleotides read TGCAGTGCTCGTAGCGGGACATCCTACAATGAGCAGTTCTTC. Amino acid sequence: CSARSGTSYNEQFF.

The V gene is TRBV15, the J gene TRBJ2-7, with 7 nucleotides matching TRBD1. V lost 3 bases and J lost 5; bases outside the gene matches: 10. The CDR3 totals 15 residues. Germline-derived CDR1 and CDR2 are LNHNV and YYDKDF (reference sequence). The CDR3 loop reads CATSRGSGTADEQYF. Written as DNA, the CDR3 is TGTGCCACCAGCAGGGGTTCCGGGACAGCCGACGAGCAGTACTTC.

This sequence joins TRBV7-6 and TRBJ1-1, with TRBD1 as a possible D gene (6 bases). This CDR3 has 14 amino acids. The V gene lost 4 bases and the J gene lost 0 bases, with 9 bases spanning the gap. Per germline, CDR1 SGHVS and CDR2 FNYEAQ. CDR3 amino acids: CASSYGGLNTEAFF. For the CDR3, the DNA is TGTGCCAGCAGCTACGGGGGCCTGAACACTGAAGCTTTCTTT.

The rearrangement links TRBV6-1 to TRBJ1-6; D unclear. The V and J ends lost 1 base and 11 bases respectively, with 9 bases between them. This CDR3 is 13 amino acids long. Germline values: CDR1 MNHNS, CDR2 SASEGT. The CDR3 sequence is CASSEVEETPLHF. The CDR3 nucleotides are TGTGCCAGCAGTGAAGTGGAGGAAACACCCCTCCACTTT.

The chain links TRBV18 to TRBJ1-1; tentative D call: TRBD1 (5 bases). CDR3 length: 15 residues. The V gene's germline CDR1 is KGHSH and CDR2 LQKENI. With 0 bases removed from V and 3 bases from J, the gap between germline ends came to 11 bases. CDR3 DNA: TGTGCCAGCTCACCACCTACGGGAGGGGACACTGAAGCTTTCTTT. Protein: CASSPPTGGDTEAFF.